Only a few counts were recorded for the clone carrying this TCR beta chain. Antigen: not known. Libraries were prepared by immunoSEQ multiplex PCR; TCRdb keeps only in-frame clonotypes and omits some of them. Counted here are 150,000 to 200,000 clones, about four fifths occurring once; the ten biggest clones make up 2.5% to 3.5%. This specimen belongs to a study of cytomegalovirus exposure and HLA in healthy donors. Findings and limits, study-wide: In the 95 to 150 validation repertoires, a later analysis found that first-cohort TCR clusters tended to co-occur.

The sample was PBMCs. This clonotype was obtained from a woman in her late teens or twenties in good health and CMV-seropositive.

The CDR3 DNA reads TGTGCCAGCAGCCCTAGGGGTCCGACGAACACCGGGGAGCTGTTTTTT. Amino acid sequence: CASSPRGPTNTGELFF. J is TRBJ2-2 and V is TRBV7-3; TRBD1 is a possible D gene (5 bases). Germline CDR1 reads SGHTA; CDR2 reads FQGTGA. The CDR3 totals 16 residues. V gave up 5 bases and J gave up 0 bases, with 13 bases separating them.